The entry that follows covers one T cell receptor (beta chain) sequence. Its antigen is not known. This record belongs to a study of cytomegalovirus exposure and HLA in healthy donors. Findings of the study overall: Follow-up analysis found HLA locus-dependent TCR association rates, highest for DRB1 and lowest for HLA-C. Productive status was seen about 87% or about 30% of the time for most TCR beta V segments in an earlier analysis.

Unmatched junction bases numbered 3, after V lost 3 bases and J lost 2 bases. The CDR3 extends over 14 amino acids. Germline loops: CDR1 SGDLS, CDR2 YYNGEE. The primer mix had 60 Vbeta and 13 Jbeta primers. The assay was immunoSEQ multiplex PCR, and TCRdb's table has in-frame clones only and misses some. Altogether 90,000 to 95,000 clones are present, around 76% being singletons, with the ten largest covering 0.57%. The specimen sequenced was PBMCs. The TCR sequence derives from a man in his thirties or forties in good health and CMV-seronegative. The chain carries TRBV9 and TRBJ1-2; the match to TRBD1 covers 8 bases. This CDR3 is CASSADRANYGYTF. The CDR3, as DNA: TGTGCCAGCAGCGCGGACAGGGCCAACTATGGCTACACCTTC.